Given below is one T cell receptor beta chain in context. What it binds is unknown. Study-wide results and limits: Tumor memory CD4+ T cell TCR gene usage clustered with blood and lymph node memory CD4+ cells and lymph node naive CD4+ cells.

Full-length variable regions came from constant-region reverse primers plus semi-nested Nested Universal Primer A PCR. TCRdb re-called the 5' RACE reads with MiXCR, one entry per CDR3 protein. The sample consists of tens of thousands of distinct CDR3 sequences, approximately 27% of them appearing once. Purified naive CD4+ T cells were depleted of CD25+ Tregs. The germline V gene encodes CDR1 MDHEN and CDR2 SYDVKM. V gave up 6 bases and J gave up 2 bases, with 14 bases separating them. This CDR3 is 15 amino acids long. Sequenced input: naive CD4+ T cells sorted from a lymph node. Subset described: naive CD4+ T cells, CD4+CD45RA+CD25-. The V call is TRBV28, the J call TRBJ2-1; D is perhaps TRBD1 or TRBD2 (6 bases each). This receptor was identified in a female donor with breast cancer. The CDR3 reads CASSLQGGPYNEQFF. As DNA, the CDR3 is TGTGCCAGCAGCCTACAGGGAGGTCCCTACAATGAGCAGTTCTTC.